This T cell receptor (beta chain) was sequenced for a study of vaccination and CD4 T cells after COVID-19. Study-wide context: Nasal swab PCR detected SARS-CoV-2 in convalescent patients, who comprised roughly 9 mild cases and one severe case.

CD4+ T cells that had been cultured provided DNA sequenced with the Oncomine TCR Beta short-read assay. TCRdb fed the PCR reads into MiXCR, producing one record per CDR3 protein. Of 20,000 to 30,000 distinct CDR3 sequences in the sample, approximately 40% are singletons; the top ten hold under 13%. Turning to this clonotype: The antigen remains undetermined.

Regarding treatment: roughly ten-day PBMC culture with coronavirus spike peptide pools or control peptides (ViraFEST assay). Each well received two million PBMCs, cultured with roughly 9.9 IU/ml IL-2 and 8 to 10 ug/ml peptide pools. Germline V CDR1 and CDR2: MNHEY, SVGAGI. Trimming left V 1 base short and J 4 bases short, with 11 bases between. CDR3 size: 14 residues. The chain carries TRBV6-5 and TRBJ2-7, with D possibly TRBD1 on 6 matching bases. Sequencing was done on a sample of CD4+ T cells from blood, cultured in vitro. This TCR was recovered from a human donor who had recovered from COVID-19. CDR3 DNA: TGTGCCAGCAGTTACTTGGACAGTGTATACGAGCAGTACTTC. Translating gives CASSYLDSVYEQYF.